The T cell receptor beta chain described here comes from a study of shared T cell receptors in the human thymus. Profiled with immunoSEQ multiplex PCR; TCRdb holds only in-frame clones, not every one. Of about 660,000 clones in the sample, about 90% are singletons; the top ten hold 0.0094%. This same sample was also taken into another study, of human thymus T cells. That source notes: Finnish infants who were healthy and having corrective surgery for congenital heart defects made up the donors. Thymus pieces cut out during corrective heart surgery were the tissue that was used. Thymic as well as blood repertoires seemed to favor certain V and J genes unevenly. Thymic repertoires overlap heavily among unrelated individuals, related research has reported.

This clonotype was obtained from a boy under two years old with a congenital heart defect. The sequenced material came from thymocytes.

CDR3 sequence: CASSPDCPPGELFF. As DNA, the CDR3 is TGTGCCAGCTCCCCGGACTGTCCACCCGGGGAGCTGTTTTTT. The V call is TRBV4-2, the J call TRBJ2-2; the D gene is possibly TRBD2 (5 bases). The germline CDR1 and CDR2 sequences are LGHNA and YNFKEQ. Trimming removed 8 bases from V and 6 bases from J, with 16 bases in between. The CDR3 is 14 amino acids.